Shown below are 14 T cell receptor beta chains from a single sample sequenced in a study of T cell responses to AZD1222 COVID-19 vaccine. Assay used: immunoSEQ multiplex PCR; TCRdb lists only in-frame clones, some missing. Of about 73,000 clones detected, more than 70% appear once; the ten largest clones hold about a fifth. Sequenced material: peripheral blood, taken on day 0 of AZD1222 vaccination. All receptors come from an adult in good health.

The DNA of the CDR3 is TGTGCCAGCAGCGCTCAAGCGGGACACGTCGGGGAGACCCAGTACTTC. Translation gives CASSAQAGHVGETQYF. This chain connects TRBV9 to TRBJ2-5; D may be TRBD2 (7 bases). This CDR3 spans 16 amino acids. V lost 3 bases to trimming and J lost 5 bases, with 20 bases between them. CDR1 SGDLS and CDR2 YYNGEE come from the germline V gene. The entire variable domain, with the rest obtained from reference TRBV9 and TRBJ2-5, is as follows: DSGVTQTPKHLITATGQRVTLRCSPRSGDLSVYWYQQSLDQGLQFLIQYYNGEERAKGNILERFSAQQFPDLHSELNLSSLELGDSALYFCASSAQAGHVGETQYFGPGTRLLVL.

This chain joins TRBV19 and TRBJ1-2; D is uncertain. CDR3 length: 15 amino acids. CDR1 and CDR2 from the germline V gene are LNHDA and SQIVND (reference sequence). V lost 3 bases to trimming and J lost 7 bases, with 18 bases between them. The CDR3 DNA reads TGTGCCAGTAGTATGCCCAGCGCCCCCGGAGGTGGCTACACCTTC. This gives the protein CASSMPSAPGGGYTF. Full variable domain (remainder filled in from reference TRBV19 and TRBJ1-2): DGGITQSPKYLFRKEGQNVTLSCEQNLNHDAMYWYRQDPGQGLRLIYYSQIVNDFQKGDIAEGYSVSREKKESFPLTVTSAQKNPTAFYLCASSMPSAPGGGYTFGSGTRLTVV.

The chain links TRBV7-6 to TRBJ2-1, with 10 bases aligning to TRBD2. CDR1 is SGHVS, CDR2 FNYEAQ, per germline. This CDR3 is built from 15 residues. V shed 5 bases and J 5 bases; nucleotides not matched to a gene: 6. CDR3: CASSPWTSGNNEQFF. The CDR3 coding sequence is TGTGCCAGCAGCCCGTGGACTAGCGGTAACAATGAGCAGTTCTTC.

V gene TRBV27 combines with J gene TRBJ1-1; perhaps TRBD1 as D (6 bases). CDR1 MNHEY and CDR2 SMNVEV come from the germline V gene (reference sequence). The CDR3 length is 13 residues. The ends were cut back, 2 bases at V and 5 bases at J, with 9 bases in the middle. The CDR3 nucleotides are TGTGCCAGCAGTTTAGATAGGGGGACTGAAGCTTTCTTT. Translation gives CASSLDRGTEAFF.

The chain recombines TRBV7-9 with TRBJ2-1; 11 nucleotides align to TRBD2. Germline V gene lookup returns CDR1 SEHNR and CDR2 FQNEAQ (reference sequence). This CDR3 comprises 15 residues. Germline trimming cut 5 bases from V and 7 bases from J; bases unmatched to any gene: 7. In DNA, the CDR3 is TGTGCCAGCAGCCTTAGCGGGAGGGTTATAAATGAGCAGTTCTTC. Encoded protein: CASSLSGRVINEQFF.

V gene TRBV27 combines with J gene TRBJ2-5; the D gene is possibly TRBD1 (6 bases). The CDR3 has 17 residues. Germline values: CDR1 MNHEY, CDR2 SMNVEV (reference sequence). Trimming stripped 0 bases from V and 1 base from J, with 15 bases between. The CDR3 loop is CASSLSAPPRGQETQYF. The CDR3, as DNA: TGTGCCAGCAGTTTATCTGCCCCCCCCAGGGGCCAAGAGACCCAGTACTTC.

This chain uses TRBV19 with TRBJ1-5, with 8 bases lining up with TRBD1. The germline CDR1 and CDR2 sequences are LNHDA and SQIVND (reference sequence). V gave up 3 bases and J gave up 4 bases; unmatched junction bases: 8. The CDR3 loop spans 16 amino acids. The chain's CDR3 is CASSIRTGYVNQPQHF. The CDR3 DNA reads as TGTGCCAGTAGTATTCGGACAGGGTATGTGAATCAGCCCCAGCATTTT.

This clone was observed a handful of times. The V gene is TRBV30, the J gene TRBJ1-1, with D perhaps matching TRBD1 (5 bases). Trimming removed 4 bases at V and 11 bases at J, with 11 bases between. The CDR3 is made up of 10 amino acids. In germline, CDR1 is GTSNPN, CDR2 SVGIG (reference sequence). The DNA of the CDR3 is TGTGCCTGGAACCAGGGCCGGGCTTTCTTT. This translates into CAWNQGRAFF.

Here the CDR3 DNA reads TGTGCCAGCAGCTTAGATCAGACTAGATTCTACGAGCAGTACTTC. This gives the protein CASSLDQTRFYEQYF. The J gene is TRBJ2-7, the V gene TRBV11-2; D might be TRBD2 (6 bases). The CDR3 runs 15 residues. Germline assignment: CDR1 SGHAT and CDR2 FQNNGV. With 0 bases removed from V and 3 bases from J, the gap between germline ends came to 12 bases.

The gene calls are TRBV10-3 and TRBJ2-2; D may correspond to TRBD1 or TRBD2 (5 bases each). Germline CDR1 reads ENHRY; CDR2 reads SYGVKD. The germline V and J ends were trimmed by 4 bases and 6 bases, with 6 bases remaining between them. This CDR3 is built from 12 residues. The CDR3 DNA sequence: TGTGCCATCAGTGGAGGGGCCGGGGAGCTGTTTTTT. Translated, it gives CAISGGAGELFF.

The V call is TRBV4-1, the J call TRBJ2-7; 12 bases match TRBD2. CDR3 length: 15 residues. CDR1 MGHRA and CDR2 YSYEKL come from the germline V gene. Unmatched junction bases numbered 7, after V lost 4 bases and J lost 6 bases. The CDR3 reads CASSPLAGGFSEQYF. The CDR3 DNA reads as TGCGCCAGCAGCCCACTAGCGGGGGGCTTCTCCGAGCAGTACTTC.

This clone appeared a single time. This chain uses TRBV28 with TRBJ1-2; D is uncertain. The CDR3 is 14 residues long. CDR1 is MDHEN and CDR2 is SYDVKM in the germline V gene. Between the trimmed V and J ends, which lost 10 bases and 6 bases, there was a span of 21 bases. The CDR3 nucleotides are TGTGCCACCCTAATGGGTATGTCAGGACATGGCTACACCTTC. It is translated as CATLMGMSGHGYTF.

The rearrangement links TRBV23-1 to TRBJ2-7, with D perhaps matching TRBD1 (5 bases). TRBV23-1 is an ORF, with its function uncertain. This CDR3 is 18 amino acids long. Trimming removed 2 bases from V and 0 bases from J, with 20 bases in between. CDR3 in amino acids: CASSQANSGFPTSYEQYF. DNA for the CDR3: TGCGCCAGCAGTCAAGCCAATTCAGGGTTTCCTACCTCCTACGAGCAGTACTTC.

J is TRBJ2-7 and V is TRBV14; a possible D gene is TRBD1 (6 bases). The V gene's germline CDR1 is SGHDN and CDR2 FVKESK. This CDR3 spans 16 amino acids. Trimming took off 5 bases at V and 4 bases at J, with 21 bases between the two ends. As DNA, the CDR3 is TGTGCCAGCAGCTCCATTGGGCAGGGGCAGGGATACGAGCAGTACTTC. It translates to CASSSIGQGQGYEQYF.